This TCR beta chain appears in the sequencing data of a study of OX40 agonist ivuxolimab in advanced cancers. Looking at the study overall: Patients achieving partial responses numbered three: one hepatocellular carcinoma case and two cutaneous melanoma cases. Overall study findings and caveats: Clonal expansion was seen in CD4+ and CD8+ blood T cells by week 6 at 0.1 to 3.0 mg/kg.

Trimming cost V 6 bases and J 2 bases; bases outside gene matches: 5. CDR3 length equals 15 residues. Germline values: CDR1 KGHSH, CDR2 LQKENI. Worth noting for this clone: The antigen is undetermined.

Profiling relied on immunoSEQ multiplex PCR, and the TCRdb table lists in-frame clones only, not all of them. The sample has 55,000 to 75,000 clones, about 80% seen once. This chain links TRBV18 with TRBJ1-4; 8 bases are a match to TRBD1. The material sequenced was CD4+ or CD8+ T cells sorted from blood, taken in a trial of the OX40 agonist ivuxolimab. The receptor comes from an adult with an advanced solid tumor such as melanoma, head and neck, liver or kidney cancer. The CDR3 sequence is CASSPRTGTNEKLFF. The CDR3 DNA sequence: TGTGCCAGCTCGCCCCGGACAGGGACTAATGAAAAACTGTTTTTT.